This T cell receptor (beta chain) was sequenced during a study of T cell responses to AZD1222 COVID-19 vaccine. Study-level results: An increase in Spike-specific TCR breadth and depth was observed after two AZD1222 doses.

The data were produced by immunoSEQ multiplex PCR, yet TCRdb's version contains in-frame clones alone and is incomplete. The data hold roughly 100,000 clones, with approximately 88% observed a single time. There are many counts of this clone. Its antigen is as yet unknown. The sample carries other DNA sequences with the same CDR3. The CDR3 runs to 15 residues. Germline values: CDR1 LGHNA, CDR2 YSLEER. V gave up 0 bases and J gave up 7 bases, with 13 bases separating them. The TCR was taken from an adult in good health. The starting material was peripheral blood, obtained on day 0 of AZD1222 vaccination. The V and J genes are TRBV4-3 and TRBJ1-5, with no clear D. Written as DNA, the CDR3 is TGCGCCAGCAGCCAAGATTCCGGACCCCGACAGCCCCAGCATTTT. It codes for CASSQDSGPRQPQHF.